The 24 T cell receptor beta chains reported below all come from one sample, sequenced in a study of cytomegalovirus exposure and HLA in healthy donors. PCR primers comprised 60 Vbeta and 13 Jbeta primers. Method: immunoSEQ multiplex PCR; TCRdb's copy keeps in-frame clones and lacks some. The sample shows more than 85,000 clones, roughly three quarters of them seen only once. What was sequenced was PBMCs. Source of these receptors: a woman between 50 and 59 years old in good health and CMV-seropositive.

This chain joins TRBV5-4 and TRBJ1-3, with a possible D match to TRBD1 (5 bases). The CDR3 has 14 amino acids. CDR1 and CDR2 from the germline V gene are SGHNT and YYREEE (reference sequence). The germline V and J ends were trimmed by 0 bases and 3 bases, with 7 bases remaining between them. This CDR3 reads CASSLGQFGNTIYF. The CDR3 bases are TGTGCCAGCAGCTTGGGACAGTTTGGAAACACCATATATTTT.

A remark on this clone: This same CDR3 is encoded by further DNA sequences in the sample. The rearrangement uses TRBV9 and TRBJ1-5, with D unclear. The V end lost 0 bases, the J end lost 2 bases, and 6 bases lay between the germline ends. Germline values: CDR1 SGDLS, CDR2 YYNGEE. CDR3 size: 14 residues. DNA for the CDR3: TGTGCCAGCAGCGTAGAGGGAGGCAATCAGCCCCAGCATTTT. This codes for CASSVEGGNQPQHF.

This clone was recorded a few times. The V gene is TRBV19, the J gene TRBJ1-1; 7 bases match TRBD1. This CDR3 is built from 13 residues. The junction had 5 bases not matched to a gene; V was cut back by 6 bases and J by 4 bases. From germline, CDR1 is LNHDA and CDR2 SQIVND (reference sequence). The CDR3 bases are TGTGCCAGTAGCCGGGACAGTGGCACTGAAGCTTTCTTT. The encoded protein is CASSRDSGTEAFF.

This clone was detected once. This chain joins TRBV6-5 and TRBJ1-1; the D gene is possibly TRBD1 (5 bases). Germline CDR1 and CDR2: MNHEY and SVGAGI. V lost 5 bases to trimming and J lost 0 bases, with 10 bases between them. CDR3 size: 14 residues. DNA of the CDR3: TGTGCCAGCAGTCGCGGACAATTGAACACTGAAGCTTTCTTT. Translating it yields CASSRGQLNTEAFF.

The chain employs TRBV29-1 and TRBJ2-4; perhaps TRBD2 as D (6 bases). V lost 7 bases to trimming and J lost 1 base, with 17 bases between them. This CDR3 has 15 residues. In germline, CDR1 is SQVTM, CDR2 ANQGSEA. As DNA, the CDR3 is TGCAGCGCTCAGTACGGGGGAACGGCCAAAAACATTCAGTACTTC. Amino acid sequence: CSAQYGGTAKNIQYF.

The chain employs TRBV5-1 and TRBJ1-1; D gene uncertain. Germline V gene lookup returns CDR1 SGHRS and CDR2 YFSETQ. Trimming removed 5 bases at V and 5 bases at J, with 19 bases between. This CDR3 spans 15 amino acids. The CDR3 is CASRLAGYTGTEAFF. CDR3 DNA: TGCGCCAGCAGGCTTGCAGGTTACACGGGGACTGAAGCTTTCTTT. Variable domain in full (rest from reference TRBV5-1 and TRBJ1-1): KAGVTQTPRYLIKTRGQQVTLSCSPISGHRSVSWYQQTPGQGLQFLFEYFSETQRNKGNFPGRFSGRQFSNSRSEMNVSTLELGDSALYLCASRLAGYTGTEAFFGQGTRLTVV.

The DNA of the CDR3 is TGCAGCGTTGACTCACCTCAGGGGACAGATACGCAGTATTTT. This gives the protein CSVDSPQGTDTQYF. V is TRBV29-1 and J is TRBJ2-3; D may be TRBD1 (6 bases). Germline V gives CDR1 SQVTM, CDR2 ANQGSEA. The V and J ends lost 3 bases and 3 bases respectively, with 13 bases between them. This CDR3 is 14 amino acids long.

This clone was recorded only once. This chain connects TRBV4-1 to TRBJ1-6, with 7 bases identical to TRBD1. CDR1 and CDR2 from the germline V gene are MGHRA and YSYEKL. With 1 base clipped from V and 6 bases from J, the junction kept 12 bases outside the gene matches. The CDR3 totals 18 residues. CDR3 bases: TGCGCCAGCAGCCAAGTCGATGCAGGGGGAAGAGTTAATTCACCCCTCCACTTT. The encoded protein is CASSQVDAGGRVNSPLHF.

In its sample, this clone was seen a few times. V is TRBV5-1 and J is TRBJ1-2; 7 nucleotides agree with TRBD1. After removal of 3 bases from V and 3 bases from J, the junction contained 5 bases not matched to a gene. The V gene's germline CDR1 is SGHRS and CDR2 YFSETQ. This CDR3 comprises 14 residues. CDR3 amino acids: CASSYGQADYGYTF. The CDR3 bases are TGCGCCAGCAGCTACGGACAGGCTGACTATGGCTACACCTTC.

This chain's CDR3 is CASSQGWTGPSEAFF. CDR3 coding DNA: TGCGCCAGCAGCCAAGGGTGGACAGGCCCAAGTGAAGCTTTCTTT. The gene calls are TRBV4-1 and TRBJ1-1; 7 positions match TRBD1. The V segment lost 1 base and the J segment 7 bases; nucleotides outside the gene matches: 9. The CDR3 loop spans 15 amino acids. Germline V gene sequence: CDR1 MGHRA, CDR2 YSYEKL.

This chain uses TRBV12-5 with TRBJ2-2; TRBD2 matches 7 bases. Per germline, CDR1 LGHNT and CDR2 FRNRAP. Germline trimming cut 2 bases from V and 4 bases from J; bases unmatched to any gene: 7. CDR3 length: 16 amino acids. The chain's CDR3 is CASGLPRTSTTGELFF. The CDR3 DNA is TGTGCTAGTGGTTTGCCCCGGACTAGTACCACCGGGGAGCTGTTTTTT.

This sequence joins TRBV11-2 and TRBJ1-3; D is unresolved. Germline loops: CDR1 SGHAT, CDR2 FQNNGV. The CDR3 covers 14 residues. V was shortened by 3 bases and J by 3 bases, with 9 bases between the two germline ends. As DNA, the CDR3 is TGTGCCAGCAGCTTGGAGGAGTATGGAAACACCATATATTTT. Encoded protein: CASSLEEYGNTIYF.

There are a few counts of this clone. This rearrangement joins TRBV18 to TRBJ2-4; 7 nucleotides line up with TRBD1. V was pared by 5 bases and J by 13 bases, with 5 bases of the junction left unmatched. Looked up from germline, CDR1 is KGHSH and CDR2 is LQKENI. The CDR3 extends over 11 amino acids. The CDR3 loop reads CASSGDRAQYF. As DNA, the CDR3 is TGTGCCAGCTCAGGCGACAGGGCCCAGTACTTC.

The gene calls are TRBV5-6 and TRBJ2-1; tentative D call: TRBD2 (6 bases). This CDR3 is built from 14 residues. V was trimmed by 4 bases and J by 9 bases, leaving 17 bases between them. Germline CDR1 reads SGHDT; CDR2 reads YYEEEE. The CDR3 DNA reads as TGTGCCAGCAGCCACATTTCAGGGAGGAGTGAGCAGTTCTTC. Translated: CASSHISGRSEQFF. Complete variable domain (other parts from reference TRBV5-6 and TRBJ2-1): DAGVTQSPTHLIKTRGQQVTLRCSPKSGHDTVSWYQQALGQGPQFIFQYYEEEERQRGNFPDRFSGHQFPNYSSELNVNALLLGDSALYLCASSHISGRSEQFFGPGTRLTVL.

This chain links TRBV10-3 with TRBJ1-1, with D perhaps matching TRBD1 (5 bases). CDR1 ENHRY and CDR2 SYGVKD come from the germline V gene. There are 15 residues in the CDR3. Trimming pared 0 bases from V and 2 bases from J, leaving 10 bases between. CDR3 sequence: CAISESLGVNTEAFF. For the CDR3, the DNA is TGTGCCATCAGTGAGTCATTAGGGGTCAACACTGAAGCTTTCTTT.

The CDR3 reads CASRRLGSGEALEGTDTQYF. In DNA form, the CDR3 reads TGTGCCAGCCGACGACTGGGAAGCGGGGAGGCCTTAGAAGGCACAGATACGCAGTATTTT. The chain has TRBV27 and TRBJ2-3; 7 bases align to TRBD2. CDR3 length: 20 residues. CDR1 is MNHEY and CDR2 is SMNVEV in the germline V gene (reference sequence). The junction had 24 bases not matched to a gene; V was cut back by 8 bases and J by 1 base.

The chain uses TRBV10-3 and TRBJ2-2, with TRBD1 identical over 7 bases. The CDR3 has 16 residues. The V and J ends lost 8 bases and 5 bases, in that order; junction bases with no gene match: 14. Per germline, CDR1 ENHRY and CDR2 SYGVKD. CDR3 amino acids: CAIGNSAGGETGELFF. The DNA of the CDR3 is TGTGCCATCGGAAATTCGGCAGGGGGAGAGACCGGGGAGCTGTTTTTT.

This chain links TRBV7-9 with TRBJ1-1; a possible D gene is TRBD1 (6 bases). The CDR3 sequence is 18 residues long. Trimming cost V 5 bases and J 1 base, with 23 bases left between them. The V gene's germline CDR1 is SEHNR and CDR2 FQNEAQ (reference sequence). Here the CDR3 DNA reads TGTGCCAGCAGCCTACAGGGAAAGGGAGGGGAGGCGAACACTGAAGCTTTCTTT. Protein sequence: CASSLQGKGGEANTEAFF.

The chain is built from TRBV5-5 and TRBJ2-7, with 8 bases that match TRBD2. CDR1 and CDR2 from the germline V gene are SGHKS and YYEKEE (reference sequence). The V segment lost 6 bases and the J segment 4 bases; nucleotides outside the gene matches: 9. This CDR3 contains 14 residues. This CDR3 is CASIPGGADYEQYF. The CDR3 DNA reads TGTGCCAGCATCCCCGGGGGGGCAGATTACGAGCAGTACTTC. The full variable domain, with the rest looked up from reference TRBV5-5 and TRBJ2-7, is DAGVTQSPTHLIKTRGQQVTLRCSPISGHKSVSWYQQVLGQGPQFIFQYYEKEERGRGNFPDRFSARQFPNYSSELNVNALLLGDSALYLCASIPGGADYEQYFGPGTRLTVT.

Only a few counts were recorded for this clone. The chain couples TRBV7-3 to TRBJ1-2; 8 bases fit TRBD1. The CDR3 contains 16 residues. Germline CDR1 and CDR2: SGHTA and FQGTGA. Trimming at V came to 6 bases and at J to 6 bases, leaving 15 bases not matched to a gene. CDR3 protein: CASSSGQGGTLHGYTF. CDR3 coding DNA: TGTGCCAGCAGTTCAGGACAGGGAGGAACATTGCATGGCTACACCTTC.

CDR3 sequence reads: CASSPEGSGASYEQYF. The CDR3 DNA follows: TGTGCCAGTAGCCCGGAGGGTAGCGGGGCCTCCTACGAGCAGTACTTC. The chain combines TRBV19 with TRBJ2-7, with TRBD2 matching over 8 bases. Germline CDR1 LNHDA, CDR2 SQIVND (reference sequence). Losses at the gene ends were 6 bases for V and 0 bases for J; bases not matched to a gene: 10. This CDR3 has 16 amino acids.

As regards this clone: This same CDR3 is encoded by further DNA sequences in the sample. The J gene is TRBJ1-2, the V gene TRBV7-9; D is undetermined. Germline values: CDR1 SEHNR, CDR2 FQNEAQ (reference sequence). V was cut by 2 bases and J by 2 bases, with 6 bases left in between. This CDR3 comprises 13 residues. The CDR3 protein is CASSLRENYGYTF. The CDR3 DNA sequence: TGTGCCAGCAGCTTAAGAGAGAACTATGGCTACACCTTC.

The rearrangement uses TRBV10-3 and TRBJ1-3; tentatively, D is TRBD1 (5 bases). CDR3 length: 14 amino acids. Germline V gene sequence: CDR1 ENHRY, CDR2 SYGVKD. The germline V and J ends were trimmed by 2 bases and 4 bases, with 9 bases remaining between them. The CDR3 spells CAISEGYRGNTIYF. The CDR3 nucleotides are TGTGCCATCAGTGAGGGCTACAGGGGAAACACCATATATTTT.

The gene calls are TRBV5-6 and TRBJ2-1; D is possibly TRBD1 (6 bases). The CDR3 sequence is 14 residues long. V lost 3 bases and J lost 5, with 12 bases in between. Germline V gene sequence: CDR1 SGHDT, CDR2 YYEEEE. CDR3 loop: CASSSLGGDNEQFF. The CDR3 bases are TGTGCCAGCAGCTCTCTAGGGGGAGACAATGAGCAGTTCTTC.